Following are 28 T cell receptor beta chains from one sample sequenced in a study of response to subunit inactivated influenza vaccine. MiXCR was run by TCRdb on the RT-PCR reads, yielding one entry per CDR3 protein. This table has some 300,000 distinct CDR3 sequences, about 20% appearing once. This material consisted of PBMCs from blood, taken 21 months after vaccination. Every receptor here comes from a man aged 50 to 75 who received an inactivated influenza vaccine.

J is TRBJ2-7 and V is TRBV20-1; D is ambiguous. CDR1 DFQATT and CDR2 SNEGSKA come from the germline V gene (reference sequence). The CDR3 runs to 12 residues. V lost 7 bases to trimming and J lost 10 bases, with 20 bases between them. CDR3 loop: CSVQDPELKQYF. The CDR3 DNA sequence: TGCAGTGTTCAGGACCCCGAACTGAAACAGTACTTC.

The chain has TRBV3-1 and TRBJ1-1; TRBD1 matches 11 bases. CDR1 and CDR2 (germline): LGHDT, YNNKEL (reference sequence). Unmatched junction bases numbered 6, after V lost 4 bases and J lost 5 bases. The CDR3 consists of 15 residues. CDR3 DNA sequence: TGTGCCAGCAGCCGTGGACAGGGGGCAGAGACTGAAGCTTTCTTT. Protein: CASSRGQGAETEAFF. Combining the CDR3 with reference TRBV3-1 and TRBJ1-1 gives the whole variable domain DTAVSQTPKYLVTQMGNDKSIKCEQNLGHDTMYWYKQDSKKFLKIMFSYNNKELIINETVPNRFSPKSPDKAHLNLHINSLELGDSAVYFCASSRGQGAETEAFFGQGTRLTVV.

This clonotype was seen many times. The V gene is TRBV11-2, the J gene TRBJ1-1; tentative D call: TRBD1 (6 bases). The CDR3 is 13 residues long. Germline V gives CDR1 SGHAT, CDR2 FQNNGV. V lost 4 bases to trimming and J lost 12 bases, with 18 bases between them. The CDR3 nucleotides read TGTGCCAGCAGCTCCGCAACCAGGGGTGTAACTTTCTTT. It is translated as CASSSATRGVTFF.

There are a few counts of this clonotype. This chain joins TRBV7-9 and TRBJ1-2; possible D gene TRBD1, 5 bases. The ends were cut back, 3 bases at V and 4 bases at J, with 12 bases in the middle. The CDR3 spans 14 residues. Germline CDR1 SEHNR, CDR2 FQNEAQ (reference sequence). CDR3 nucleotide sequence: TGTGCCAGCAGCTTGCAGCTCGGGGCCTATGGCTACACCTTC. As protein: CASSLQLGAYGYTF.

The chain is built from TRBV20-1 and TRBJ1-1; D perhaps matches TRBD1 (6 bases). Germline CDR1 DFQATT, CDR2 SNEGSKA (reference sequence). The V gene lost 0 bases and the J gene lost 7 bases, with 21 bases spanning the gap. The CDR3 loop spans 16 amino acids. CDR3 in DNA: TGCAGTGCTAGAGATCACCGGGGGCTGGTTTCGGTTGAAGCTTTCTTT. The encoded protein is CSARDHRGLVSVEAFF.

A few counts support this clonotype. V is TRBV21-1 and J is TRBJ1-1. TRBV21-1 counts as a pseudogene. The CDR3 spans 16 residues. CDR3 in DNA: TGTGCCAGCAGCAAAGTTTCAGGACTAGCAAGGTTGGAAGCTTTCTTT. This sequence encodes CASSKVSGLARLEAFF.

The J gene is TRBJ1-6, the V gene TRBV4-2, with 7 bases identical to TRBD1. This CDR3 region has 16 residues. Germline trimming cut 4 bases from V and 6 bases from J; bases unmatched to any gene: 9. Germline-derived CDR1 and CDR2 are LGHNA and YNFKEQ. CDR3 coding DNA: TGTGCCAGCAGCCCGGAGAGGGACAGAGGTAATTCACCCCTCCACTTT. Protein: CASSPERDRGNSPLHF.

This CDR3 reads CSARDDFSSGLYEQYF. The DNA for the CDR3 is TGCAGTGCTAGAGATGATTTTAGCTCTGGCCTTTACGAGCAGTACTTC. The rearrangement uses TRBV20-1 and TRBJ2-7; D gene ambiguous. This CDR3 has 16 residues. Trimming stripped 0 bases from V and 4 bases from J, with 19 bases between. Germline V lookup: CDR1 DFQATT, CDR2 SNEGSKA (reference sequence).

This chain joins TRBV5-1 and TRBJ2-5; no reliable D call. The CDR3 covers 15 residues. Trimming left V 0 bases short and J 1 base short, with 10 bases between. CDR1 and CDR2 from the germline V gene are SGHRS and YFSETQ. The CDR3 reads CASSLAPAAQETQYF. Written as DNA, the CDR3 is TGCGCCAGCAGCTTGGCGCCGGCAGCCCAAGAGACCCAGTACTTC.

This clonotype occurred a few times. This rearrangement joins TRBV6-1 to TRBJ1-6; 9 bases align to TRBD1. V was pared by 6 bases and J by 10 bases, with 7 bases of the junction left unmatched. In germline, CDR1 is MNHNS, CDR2 SASEGT. The CDR3 is 14 residues long. The CDR3 reads CASRPTGGPSPLHF. CDR3 DNA sequence: TGTGCCAGCAGACCTACAGGGGGCCCCTCACCCCTCCACTTT.

The chain joins TRBV3-1 to TRBJ2-1; 10 bases map to TRBD2. The germline V gene has CDR1 LGHDT and CDR2 YNNKEL (reference sequence). This CDR3 is 13 amino acids long. The V segment lost 7 bases and the J segment 8 bases; nucleotides outside the gene matches: 5. The CDR3 loop reads CASKAGGFYEQFF. Here the CDR3 DNA reads TGTGCCAGCAAAGCGGGAGGGTTCTATGAGCAGTTCTTC.

This clonotype was seen only a few times. The chain employs TRBV5-1 and TRBJ1-3; the D gene is possibly TRBD1 (5 bases). Trimming pared 5 bases from V and 3 bases from J, leaving 9 bases between. In germline, CDR1 is SGHRS, CDR2 YFSETQ. This CDR3 region has 13 residues. The CDR3 nucleotides read TGCGCCAGCAGTTCAGGGTTTGGAAACACCATATATTTT. Protein: CASSSGFGNTIYF.

V usage is TRBV6-1 and J usage is TRBJ1-5; 8 bases fit TRBD1. CDR1 is MNHNS, CDR2 SASEGT, per germline. Trimming took 5 bases from V and 0 from J; bases not matched to a gene: 6. The CDR3 totals 16 residues. The CDR3 DNA sequence: TGTGCCAGCAGTACCGGACAGGGTGGTAGCAATCAGCCCCAGCATTTT. It is translated as CASSTGQGGSNQPQHF.

This clonotype has a handful of counts. This chain uses TRBV5-4 with TRBJ1-2; D is unresolved. Germline CDR1 and CDR2: SGHNT and YYREEE (reference sequence). This CDR3 is built from 15 residues. The V gene lost 2 bases and the J gene lost 0 bases, with 11 bases spanning the gap. CDR3 region: CASSLVGSPNYGYTF. The CDR3 nucleotides read TGTGCCAGCAGCTTAGTCGGTTCACCTAACTATGGCTACACCTTC.

This clonotype was counted a few times. The J gene is TRBJ2-3, the V gene TRBV29-1; 8 positions agree with TRBD2. Trimming removed 4 bases from V and 3 bases from J; junction bases left unmatched: 9. Looked up from germline, CDR1 is SQVTM and CDR2 is ANQGSEA. The CDR3 covers 15 residues. CDR3 DNA sequence: TGCAGCGTTGGGGATCGAACGGGGGGGACAGATACGCAGTATTTT. Translated: CSVGDRTGGTDTQYF.

This rearrangement joins TRBV7-3 to TRBJ2-1; D not resolved. V lost 5 bases, J lost 4 bases, and 27 bases lay in between. The CDR3 has 19 amino acids. Germline V lookup: CDR1 SGHTA, CDR2 FQGTGA. CDR3 sequence reads: CASSLPSGGSGRKYNEQFF. Written as DNA, the CDR3 is TGTGCCAGCAGCCTCCCGTCCGGCGGTTCAGGTCGGAAGTACAATGAGCAGTTCTTC.

DNA of the CDR3: TGTGCCAGTCAAATCCGGGGTAGGAACACTGAAGCTTTCTTT. Amino acids: CASQIRGRNTEAFF. V usage is TRBV12-3 or TRBV12-4 and J usage is TRBJ1-1; D is undetermined. The ends were cut back, 9 bases at V and 1 base at J, with 15 bases in the middle. This CDR3 contains 14 residues.

This chain connects TRBV6-1 to TRBJ1-2; 9 bases agree with TRBD1. The CDR3 consists of 15 residues. V was clipped by 5 bases and J by 1 base; unmatched bases: 5. Germline lookup yields CDR1 MNHNS and CDR2 SASEGT. CDR3 sequence reads: CASSRDRGINYGYTF. The CDR3 bases are TGTGCCAGCAGTCGAGACAGGGGGATTAACTATGGCTACACCTTC.

This clonotype showed up many times. The chain uses TRBV20-1 and TRBJ1-2; D unclear. The CDR3 totals 15 residues. Per germline, CDR1 DFQATT and CDR2 SNEGSKA (reference sequence). V was clipped by 3 bases and J by 0 bases, with 14 bases between them. The CDR3 bases are TGCAGTGCTAGCCCCAGAGTCAGGACTAACTATGGCTACACCTTC. Amino acid sequence: CSASPRVRTNYGYTF.

The chain recombines TRBV25-1 with TRBJ2-3; TRBD2 matches 12 bases. V gave up 4 bases and J gave up 7 bases; unmatched junction bases: 9. Germline V gene data show CDR1 as MGHDK and CDR2 as SYGVNS. CDR3 length: 16 residues. The CDR3 DNA is TGTGCCAGCAGTGTACTAGCGGGGGGATCCGCTAATACGCAGTATTTT. Translated, it gives CASSVLAGGSANTQYF.

This clonotype was found many times. The DNA for the CDR3 is TGTGCCAGCAGTTATTCAAGAAGATCCACTGAAGCTTTCTTT. Amino acid sequence: CASSYSRRSTEAFF. The chain has TRBV6-5 and TRBJ1-1; D unclear. V lost 3 bases to trimming and J lost 4 bases, with 12 bases between them. The CDR3 is 14 residues long. Germline V gene lookup returns CDR1 MNHEY and CDR2 SVGAGI.

This clonotype was picked up a small number of times. The chain recombines TRBV20-1 with TRBJ2-7; no definite D call. V was pared by 5 bases and J by 2 bases, with 7 bases between. Looked up from germline, CDR1 is DFQATT and CDR2 is SNEGSKA (reference sequence). This CDR3 region has 11 residues. In DNA, the CDR3 is TGCAGTGCTCGCGAAACCTACGAGCAGTACTTC. Amino acids: CSARETYEQYF.

Note on this clonotype: Germline and junction disagree at one end, which may indicate a read error. The chain is built from TRBV10-3 and TRBJ1-1; a weak D match, TRBD1 (6 bases). CDR1 is ENHRY and CDR2 is SYGVKD in the germline V gene. The CDR3 consists of 16 residues. CDR3 DNA sequence: TGTGCCATCAGTGAGTCAGGTCCGGGCTGGGACACTGAAGTTTTCTTT. This gives the protein CAISESGPGWDTEVFF.

The chain is built from TRBV5-1 and TRBJ2-4; D call uncertain. V was pared by 0 bases and J by 8 bases, with 12 bases between. This CDR3 is built from 14 residues. The V gene's germline CDR1 is SGHRS and CDR2 YFSETQ. The CDR3 sequence is CASSLDSSQDIQYF. Written as DNA, the CDR3 is TGCGCCAGCAGCTTGGACTCCTCTCAAGACATTCAGTACTTC.

There are a few counts of this clonotype. This rearrangement joins TRBV12-3 or TRBV12-4 to TRBJ2-1; 12 positions match TRBD2. The CDR3 is made up of 16 amino acids. V was clipped by 5 bases and J by 7 bases; unmatched bases: 9. CDR3 amino acids: CASSQPSGGAGNEQFF. DNA for the CDR3: TGTGCCAGCAGTCAGCCTAGCGGGGGGGCGGGTAATGAGCAGTTCTTC.

This sequence joins TRBV5-1 and TRBJ2-1; 10 nucleotides match TRBD2. From germline, CDR1 is SGHRS and CDR2 YFSETQ. The CDR3 runs 16 residues. The ends lost 4 bases at V and 0 bases at J; junction bases unmatched: 4. CDR3 sequence reads: CASSLSSGSSYNEQFF. The CDR3 DNA is TGCGCCAGCAGCCTTTCTAGCGGGAGCTCCTACAATGAGCAGTTCTTC.

V usage is TRBV13 and J usage is TRBJ2-1; D may correspond to TRBD1 or TRBD2 (6 bases each). CDR1 and CDR2 (germline): PRHDT, FYEKMQ (reference sequence). The CDR3 is made up of 19 amino acids. Trimming shortened V by 5 bases and J by 0 bases, and 23 bases separated the two germline ends. The CDR3 region has the DNA TGTGCCAGCAGCCCTAAGGGGGGCTCCTCCCCAGGCTCCTACAATGAGCAGTTCTTC. It specifies CASSPKGGSSPGSYNEQFF.

V and J are TRBV20-1 and TRBJ2-3; a weak D match, TRBD2 (5 bases). The length of the CDR3 is 14 residues. Per germline, CDR1 DFQATT and CDR2 SNEGSKA (reference sequence). V lost 6 bases and J 3 bases, leaving 16 bases between the germline ends. CDR3 in amino acids: CSARDPRGTDTQYF. CDR3 in DNA: TGCAGTGCCCGCGACCCCCGGGGAACAGATACGCAGTATTTT.